Presented here are 27 T cell receptor beta chains from one specimen sequenced in a study of T cell responses to AZD1222 COVID-19 vaccine. Sequencing used immunoSEQ multiplex PCR; TCRdb keeps in-frame clones, though not all of them. The sample consists of roughly 140,000 clones, about 93% of them appearing once. The starting material was peripheral blood, obtained 28 days after the second AZD1222 dose. These receptors were taken from an adult who received the AZD1222 COVID-19 vaccine.

This clone occurred once. J is TRBJ2-3 and V is TRBV11-3, with D unclear. Trimming stripped 5 bases from V and 2 bases from J, with 8 bases between. The CDR3 is 13 amino acids. CDR1 is SGHNT, CDR2 YENEEA, per germline. The CDR3 sequence is CASSLFHTDTQYF. The DNA for the CDR3 is TGTGCCAGCAGCCTGTTTCACACAGATACGCAGTATTTT.

V gene TRBV13 combines with J gene TRBJ2-7; no firm D call. The CDR3 is 13 amino acids. The V end was cut by 0 bases, the J end by 0 bases, with 3 bases between. Germline assignment: CDR1 PRHDT and CDR2 FYEKMQ (reference sequence). CDR3 region: CASSLGGSYEQYF. The CDR3 DNA is TGTGCCAGCAGCTTAGGGGGCTCCTACGAGCAGTACTTC.

The rearrangement links TRBV4-2 to TRBJ1-2; 9 bases are shared with TRBD1. The V and J ends lost 0 bases and 7 bases, in that order; junction bases with no gene match: 3. Per germline, CDR1 LGHNA and CDR2 YNFKEQ. CDR3 length: 14 amino acids. CDR3 nucleotide sequence: TGTGCCAGCAGCCAAGACCGGACAGGGGTTGGCTACACCTTC. This codes for CASSQDRTGVGYTF.

The chain joins TRBV6-1 to TRBJ1-2; 8 bases are a match to TRBD1. The V and J ends lost 2 bases and 4 bases, in that order; junction bases with no gene match: 0. Germline V gene sequence: CDR1 MNHNS, CDR2 SASEGT. The CDR3 runs 13 residues. The CDR3 loop reads CASSEQGAYGYTF. As DNA, the CDR3 is TGTGCCAGCAGTGAACAGGGGGCCTATGGCTACACCTTC.

The chain employs TRBV7-9 and TRBJ2-1; the D is unclear. The CDR3 is 14 residues long. Germline CDR1 SEHNR, CDR2 FQNEAQ (reference sequence). The V end was cut by 8 bases, the J end by 4 bases, with 15 bases between. The CDR3 sequence is CASLKGPLYNEQFF. In DNA form, the CDR3 reads TGTGCCAGCTTGAAAGGACCTTTATACAATGAGCAGTTCTTC.

This clone was seen just once. Because the CDR3's place on the DNA is in doubt, the DNA is left out and the CDR3 is given as listed by TCRdb. The rearrangement uses TRBV4-1 and TRBJ2-2. CDR1 is MGHRA, CDR2 YSYEKL, per germline. The length of the CDR3 is 14 amino acids, counting both ends. The CDR3 loop reads CASSPFGPGGELFF.

J is TRBJ1-2 and V is TRBV2, with no clear D. Per the germline V gene, CDR1 is SNHLY and CDR2 is FYNNEI. The germline V and J ends were trimmed by 2 bases and 0 bases, with 10 bases remaining between them. CDR3 length: 15 amino acids. CDR3 bases: TGTGCCAGCAGTGAATGGCAAGTGTCTAACTATGGCTACACCTTC. The encoded protein is CASSEWQVSNYGYTF. Together with reference TRBV2 and TRBJ1-2, the CDR3 gives the full variable domain: EPEVTQTPSHQVTQMGQEVILRCVPISNHLYFYWYRQILGQKVEFLVSFYNNEISEKSEIFDDQFSVERPDGSNFTLKIRSTKLEDSAMYFCASSEWQVSNYGYTFGSGTRLTVV.

J is TRBJ2-1 and V is TRBV7-9, with 12 nucleotides matching TRBD2. V was clipped by 1 base and J by 3 bases; unmatched bases: 1. This CDR3 contains 16 residues. Germline values: CDR1 SEHNR, CDR2 FQNEAQ (reference sequence). CDR3 sequence: CASSLGTSGNYNEQFF. Here the CDR3 DNA reads TGTGCCAGCAGCTTAGGGACTAGCGGGAACTACAATGAGCAGTTCTTC.

This chain uses TRBV12-5 with TRBJ1-1, with 12 bases identical to TRBD1. Per the germline V gene, CDR1 is LGHNT and CDR2 is FRNRAP. J lost 10 bases, V lost 4 bases, and 4 bases had no gene match. CDR3 size: 13 residues. CDR3 nucleotide sequence: TGTGCTAGTGGTTCATGGGACAGGGGGCGAGCTTTCTTT. It translates to CASGSWDRGRAFF. The full variable domain, rest sourced from reference TRBV12-5 and TRBJ1-1, is DARVTQTPRHKVTEMGQEVTMRCQPILGHNTVFWYRQTMMQGLELLAYFRNRAPLDDSGMPKDRFSAEMPDATLATLKIQPSEPRDSAVYFCASGSWDRGRAFFGQGTRLTVV.

V is TRBV19 and J is TRBJ2-7; 7 nucleotides match TRBD2. The CDR3 has 15 amino acids. Trimming took 1 base from V and 0 from J; bases not matched to a gene: 3. Per the germline V gene, CDR1 is LNHDA and CDR2 is SQIVND (reference sequence). CDR3 sequence (DNA): TGTGCCAGTAGTATAGGGGGCGGGAGCTCCTACGAGCAGTACTTC. As protein: CASSIGGGSSYEQYF.

The rearrangement links TRBV4-1 to TRBJ2-7; 9 nucleotides match TRBD2. Trimming at V came to 0 bases and at J to 1 base, leaving 10 bases not matched to a gene. The CDR3 consists of 18 residues. Germline CDR1 MGHRA, CDR2 YSYEKL. The CDR3 DNA is TGCGCCAGCAGCCAAGATAAGGGCGGGAGGGCCGGTTCCTACGAGCAGTACTTC. It translates to CASSQDKGGRAGSYEQYF.

V gene TRBV7-9 combines with J gene TRBJ2-7; weak D call: TRBD1 (5 bases). V was pared by 1 base and J by 5 bases, with 12 bases between. The CDR3 loop spans 14 amino acids. Germline-derived CDR1 and CDR2 are SEHNR and FQNEAQ (reference sequence). CDR3 loop: CASSLGTTSHEQYF. DNA for the CDR3: TGTGCCAGCAGCTTAGGGACAACAAGTCACGAGCAGTACTTC.

This clone has more than one count but fewer than ten. The J gene is TRBJ2-7, the V gene TRBV7-9; D might be TRBD1 or TRBD2, each matching 5 bases. Trimming took off 6 bases at V and 6 bases at J, with 15 bases between the two ends. CDR3 size: 13 residues. In germline, CDR1 is SEHNR, CDR2 FQNEAQ (reference sequence). CDR3 DNA: TGTGCCAGCAGTACAATCTATGGGGGCGAGCAGTACTTC. Translating gives CASSTIYGGEQYF.

V and J are TRBV4-1 and TRBJ2-7, with D maybe TRBD1 (5 bases). The CDR3 has 14 residues. Trimming cost V 3 bases and J 0 bases, with 9 bases left between them. CDR1 and CDR2 from the germline V gene are MGHRA and YSYEKL. CDR3 in amino acids: CASSHDQGSYEQYF. The CDR3, as DNA: TGCGCCAGCAGCCATGACCAGGGCTCCTACGAGCAGTACTTC.

The chain couples TRBV27 to TRBJ2-3; 11 nucleotides line up with TRBD2. V was pared by 5 bases and J by 5 bases, with 6 bases of the junction left unmatched. CDR3 size: 15 residues. Germline V gene sequence: CDR1 MNHEY, CDR2 SMNVEV (reference sequence). The DNA of the CDR3 is TGTGCCAGCAGTCCCTCAACTAGCGGGAGAGATACGCAGTATTTT. Its translation is CASSPSTSGRDTQYF.

The rearrangement uses TRBV6-2 or TRBV6-3 and TRBJ1-2; the D is unclear. The V gene's germline CDR1 is MNHEY and CDR2 SVGEGT. V lost 5 bases and J 4 bases, leaving 11 bases between the germline ends. The CDR3 consists of 13 residues. CDR3 sequence reads: CASSRPSPYGYTF. The DNA of the CDR3 is TGTGCCAGCAGTCGGCCTAGCCCCTATGGCTACACCTTC.

The chain combines TRBV7-9 with TRBJ2-1; 11 nucleotides match TRBD2. V lost 1 base to trimming and J lost 6 bases; unmatched junction nucleotides: 8. CDR1 and CDR2 from the germline V gene are SEHNR and FQNEAQ (reference sequence). The CDR3 has 17 residues. CDR3 coding DNA: TGTGCCAGCAGCTTAGAAGTACTAGCGGGAGCTCTCAATGAGCAGTTCTTC. Translating it yields CASSLEVLAGALNEQFF. Drawing the rest from reference TRBV7-9 and TRBJ2-1, the complete variable domain is DTGVSQNPRHKITKRGQNVTFRCDPISEHNRLYWYRQTLGQGPEFLTYFQNEAQLEKSRLLSDRFSAERPKGSFSTLEIQRTEQGDSAMYLCASSLEVLAGALNEQFFGPGTRLTVL.

The chain recombines TRBV10-3 with TRBJ1-5; maybe TRBD1 (6 bases). CDR3 length equals 13 residues. Trimming shortened V by 8 bases and J by 5 bases, and 13 bases separated the two germline ends. The germline CDR1 and CDR2 sequences are ENHRY and SYGVKD. The CDR3 region is CAIRTELYQPQHF. CDR3 sequence (DNA): TGTGCCATCCGGACAGAGCTTTATCAGCCCCAGCATTTT.

The rearrangement joins TRBV27 to TRBJ2-1; D perhaps matches TRBD2 (6 bases). The CDR3 is 13 amino acids. Germline CDR1 and CDR2: MNHEY and SMNVEV (reference sequence). V lost 5 bases and J lost 10, with 15 bases in between. CDR3 region: CASSPGSRGEQFF. The CDR3 nucleotides read TGTGCCAGCAGTCCGGGCTCCCGGGGGGAGCAGTTCTTC.

V usage is TRBV20-1 and J usage is TRBJ1-1, with TRBD1 as a possible D gene (6 bases). The CDR3 consists of 11 residues. V lost 3 bases and J lost 6, with 8 bases in between. CDR1 and CDR2 from the germline V gene are DFQATT and SNEGSKA (reference sequence). CDR3 in amino acids: CSARRGAEAFF. The CDR3 region has the DNA TGCAGTGCTAGGAGGGGGGCTGAAGCTTTCTTT.

The chain joins TRBV5-4 to TRBJ1-4; D might be TRBD1 (5 bases). This CDR3 comprises 14 residues. Trimming removed 6 bases from V and 5 bases from J, with 14 bases in between. Per the germline V gene, CDR1 is SGHNT and CDR2 is YYREEE (reference sequence). The CDR3 nucleotides are TGTGCCAGCACGGAAAACGGGGACAATGAAAAACTGTTTTTT. It codes for CASTENGDNEKLFF.

The rearrangement uses TRBV9 and TRBJ2-3, with D uncertain. V was pared by 3 bases and J by 3 bases, with 14 bases between. From germline, CDR1 is SGDLS and CDR2 YYNGEE. This CDR3 spans 15 amino acids. Written as DNA, the CDR3 is TGTGCCAGCAGCGCGGGTCTAGAGGTAACAGATACGCAGTATTTT. As protein: CASSAGLEVTDTQYF. The complete variable domain, with remaining parts taken from reference TRBV9 and TRBJ2-3, reads DSGVTQTPKHLITATGQRVTLRCSPRSGDLSVYWYQQSLDQGLQFLIQYYNGEERAKGNILERFSAQQFPDLHSELNLSSLELGDSALYFCASSAGLEVTDTQYFGPGTRLTVL.

The chain combines TRBV2 with TRBJ1-1, with no clear D. V was pared by 7 bases and J by 1 base, with 13 bases between. Germline CDR1 SNHLY, CDR2 FYNNEI. The CDR3 extends over 14 amino acids. This chain's CDR3 is CASTGRFSNTEAFF. The CDR3 region has the DNA TGTGCCAGCACCGGGAGGTTTTCGAACACTGAAGCTTTCTTT. Complete variable domain (other parts from reference TRBV2 and TRBJ1-1): EPEVTQTPSHQVTQMGQEVILRCVPISNHLYFYWYRQILGQKVEFLVSFYNNEISEKSEIFDDQFSVERPDGSNFTLKIRSTKLEDSAMYFCASTGRFSNTEAFFGQGTRLTVV.

This clone was observed a single time. V is TRBV19 and J is TRBJ1-3; the match to TRBD1 covers 7 bases. The germline V gene has CDR1 LNHDA and CDR2 SQIVND (reference sequence). J gave up 2 bases and V 3 bases, and 4 bases lay outside the gene matches. The CDR3 loop spans 15 amino acids. CDR3 amino acids: CASSIQGVPGNTIYF. The DNA of the CDR3 is TGTGCCAGTAGTATTCAGGGGGTACCTGGAAACACCATATATTTT. Filled out from reference TRBV19 and TRBJ1-3, the complete variable domain reads DGGITQSPKYLFRKEGQNVTLSCEQNLNHDAMYWYRQDPGQGLRLIYYSQIVNDFQKGDIAEGYSVSREKKESFPLTVTSAQKNPTAFYLCASSIQGVPGNTIYFGEGSWLTVV.

The chain couples TRBV4-1 to TRBJ2-1; TRBD2 agrees at 8 bases. The J segment lost 7 bases and the V segment lost 0 bases, leaving 8 bases of the junction unmatched. This CDR3 spans 16 amino acids. Germline V gives CDR1 MGHRA, CDR2 YSYEKL. CDR3 residues: CASSQEAAGVGNEQFF. The CDR3, as DNA: TGCGCCAGCAGCCAAGAAGCAGCGGGAGTAGGAAATGAGCAGTTCTTC.

The chain links TRBV3-1 (or the pseudogene TRBV3-2) to TRBJ1-1; 7 bases fit TRBD1. CDR3 length: 17 amino acids. CDR1 is LGHDT, CDR2 YNNKEL, per germline (reference sequence). The V and J ends lost 4 bases and 3 bases, in that order; junction bases with no gene match: 14. The chain's CDR3 is CASSLGGPGGVYTEAFF. The DNA for the CDR3 is TGTGCCAGCAGCCTAGGGGGCCCAGGAGGCGTCTACACTGAAGCTTTCTTT.

The V call is TRBV20-1, the J call TRBJ2-7; 7 bases are shared with TRBD2. The J segment lost 8 bases and the V segment lost 4 bases, leaving 5 bases of the junction unmatched. The CDR3 contains 11 residues. Germline CDR1 is DFQATT and CDR2 is SNEGSKA (reference sequence). CDR3 DNA sequence: TGCAGTGCTACGACTAGCAACAAGCAGTACTTC. Its translation: CSATTSNKQYF.